This T cell receptor (beta chain) derives from a study of CD8 T cells in Susac syndrome. Study-wide context: Patients with Susac syndrome were therapy-naive, on corticosteroids, or on intravenous immunoglobulin alone at the time that blood was drawn. Study-wide findings and caveats: The authors found 15 to 20 Susac-specific public clones in total CD8+ repertoires and 5 or 6 in CD8+ TEMRA repertoires.

Remarks on this clonotype: Its target is not known.

Trimming shortened V by 3 bases and J by 5 bases, and 13 bases separated the two germline ends. This CDR3 is 14 amino acids long. Germline assignment: CDR1 MGHDK and CDR2 SYGVNS. When the RNA was reverse transcribed, random hexamers were used with an input of roughly 0.45 to 1 ug. A multiplex approach, immunoSEQ multiplex PCR, amplified TCR beta CDR3 across 54 Vbeta and 13 Jbeta. TCRdb re-called the immunoSEQ multiplex PCR reads with MiXCR, one entry per CDR3 protein. The sample holds about 76,000 distinct CDR3 sequences, approximately 93% seen once. This TCR came from a human donor with Susac syndrome. Sample: CD8+ T cells from PBMCs. The chain combines TRBV25-1 with TRBJ1-1, with D possibly matching TRBD1 (5 bases). The CDR3 region has the DNA TGTGCCAGCAGTGATCCAGGGTCACTAACTGAAGCTTTCTTT. Protein product: CASSDPGSLTEAFF. Using reference TRBV25-1 and TRBJ1-1 for the parts outside the CDR3, the full variable domain is EADIYQTPRYLVIGTGKKITLECSQTMGHDKMYWYQQDPGMELHLIHYSYGVNSTEKGDLSSESTVSRIRTEHFPLTLESARPSHTSQYLCASSDPGSLTEAFFGQGTRLTVV.